This entry lists 9 T cell receptor beta chains sequenced from one sample in a study of blood T cells in healthy people across ages. The authors ran a second PCR of 7 to 11 cycles using a sample-barcoded 5' primer and a J-beta primer mix. TCRdb reprocessed the 5' RACE reads with MiXCR, giving one entry per CDR3 protein. The repertoire includes 700,000 to 850,000 distinct CDR3 sequences, approximately 35% of them detected once, and roughly 13% sits in the top ten. Sequencing was done on a sample of blood. All receptors derive from a man between 18 and 35 years old in good health.

This clonotype appeared a few times. This rearrangement joins TRBV6-2 or TRBV6-3 to TRBJ2-7; D might be TRBD1 (6 bases). V was shortened by 2 bases and J by 1 base, with 12 bases between the two germline ends. CDR1 is MNHEY, CDR2 SVGEGT, per germline. This CDR3 comprises 15 residues. The CDR3 protein is CASSYTLTGSYEQYF. CDR3 nucleotide sequence: TGTGCCAGCAGTTACACCCTCACAGGGTCCTACGAGCAGTACTTC.

A few counts support this clonotype. The V and J genes are TRBV2 and TRBJ2-3, with D unclear. Trimming left V 4 bases short and J 6 bases short, with 14 bases between. This CDR3 region has 14 residues. Germline V gives CDR1 SNHLY, CDR2 FYNNEI. The CDR3 sequence: CASSGDGLGDTQYF. CDR3 nucleotides: TGTGCCAGCAGTGGCGACGGTCTCGGGGATACGCAGTATTTT. Based on the CDR3 plus reference TRBV2 and TRBJ2-3, the full variable domain is EPEVTQTPSHQVTQMGQEVILRCVPISNHLYFYWYRQILGQKVEFLVSFYNNEISEKSEIFDDQFSVERPDGSNFTLKIRSTKLEDSAMYFCASSGDGLGDTQYFGPGTRLTVL.

The J gene is TRBJ2-2, the V gene TRBV20-1; the D gene is possibly TRBD1 (6 bases). Germline CDR1 reads DFQATT; CDR2 reads SNEGSKA (reference sequence). The CDR3 spans 13 residues. V was shortened by 3 bases and J by 2 bases, with 7 bases between the two germline ends. CDR3 in DNA: TGCAGTGCTAGGGGGGCCAACACCGGGGAGCTGTTTTTT. As protein: CSARGANTGELFF.

The rearrangement links TRBV5-1 to TRBJ1-1; 7 bases align to TRBD1. The CDR3 runs 18 residues. V gave up 4 bases and J gave up 1 base; unmatched junction bases: 16. CDR1 and CDR2 (germline): SGHRS, YFSETQ. CDR3 protein: CASSPRANHGTENTEAFF. CDR3 coding DNA: TGCGCCAGCAGCCCACGCGCGAACCACGGGACAGAGAACACTGAAGCTTTCTTT.

This clonotype has more than one count but fewer than ten. The J gene is TRBJ1-2, the V gene TRBV12-3 or TRBV12-4; D is undetermined. Trimming left V 6 bases short and J 2 bases short, with 16 bases between. The CDR3 spans 15 residues. The CDR3 DNA follows: TGTGCCAGCAGCCGTTATCGGACCGAGAACTATGGCTACACCTTC. Translation: CASSRYRTENYGYTF.

J is TRBJ2-7 and V is TRBV11-2; D may be TRBD2 (5 bases). Trimming left V 1 base short and J 1 base short, with 11 bases between. The CDR3 is made up of 15 amino acids. The germline V gene has CDR1 SGHAT and CDR2 FQNNGV. CDR3 nucleotide sequence: TGTGCCAGCAGCTTAGGAGGGTGGGATTCCTACGAGCAGTACTTC. This codes for CASSLGGWDSYEQYF.

In this sample, this clonotype turned up a few times. The chain recombines TRBV20-1 with TRBJ1-6; 9 bases line up with TRBD1. J gave up 7 bases and V 3 bases, and 7 bases lay outside the gene matches. The CDR3 is 15 amino acids. The V gene's germline CDR1 is DFQATT and CDR2 SNEGSKA (reference sequence). CDR3 nucleotides: TGCAGTGCTAGGGAAGGGACAGGGTTGAATTCACCCCTCCACTTT. Its protein is CSAREGTGLNSPLHF.

This clonotype was seen repeatedly, ten times or more. The genes are TRBV5-1 and TRBJ2-5, with a weak D call TRBD1 (6 bases). The V gene's germline CDR1 is SGHRS and CDR2 YFSETQ. V was clipped by 4 bases and J by 1 base, with 20 bases between them. CDR3 length: 17 amino acids. The CDR3 bases are TGCGCCAGCAGCCGGTACGGACAGACCCAAATCCAAGAGACCCAGTACTTC. This translates into CASSRYGQTQIQETQYF.

Comments on this clonotype: A read error may explain this, as a much larger clone is one base away. CDR3 sequence: CAISEVESSYGYTF. The CDR3 region has the DNA TGTGCCATCAGTGAGGTCGAGTCGTCCTATGGCTACACCTTC. The chain recombines TRBV10-3 with TRBJ1-2; D gene uncertain. Trimming took 2 bases from V and 4 from J, leaving 11 bases between them. CDR1 is ENHRY and CDR2 is SYGVKD in the germline V gene. The CDR3 is 14 amino acids.